The 30 T cell receptor beta chains reported below all come from one sample, sequenced in a study of CD8 T cells in Susac syndrome. Reverse transcription used about 0.45 to 1 ug RNA and random hexamers. In TCRdb, the immunoSEQ multiplex PCR reads were re-called with MiXCR into one record per CDR3 protein. The sample lists 400,000 or so distinct CDR3 sequences; 75% to 90% were seen once. The specimen sequenced was CD8+ T cells from PBMCs. The receptors were sampled from a human donor with multiple sclerosis.

The CDR3 region is CASSEKRAAANTGELFF. The CDR3 DNA is TGTGCCAGCAGTGAGAAGCGGGCCGCTGCGAACACCGGGGAGCTGTTTTTT. The rearrangement uses TRBV6-1 and TRBJ2-2; the D gene is possibly TRBD2 (6 bases). CDR3 size: 17 residues. CDR1 is MNHNS, CDR2 SASEGT, per germline. Trimming stripped 3 bases from V and 0 bases from J, with 14 bases between.

This clonotype was detected a few times. This chain connects TRBV7-3 to TRBJ2-1, with 9 bases that match TRBD2. This CDR3 is built from 18 residues. V was pared by 6 bases and J by 2 bases, with 14 bases of the junction left unmatched. Germline-derived CDR1 and CDR2 are SGHTA and FQGTGA. CDR3 in DNA: TGTGCCAGCAGGCCCACCCTAGCGGGGACTTTTGCCTACAATGAGCAGTTCTTC. As protein: CASRPTLAGTFAYNEQFF.

The chain joins TRBV2 to TRBJ2-3, with TRBD2 matching 9 bases. Trimming cost V 10 bases and J 4 bases; bases outside gene matches: 9. Germline V gene data show CDR1 as SNHLY and CDR2 as FYNNEI. The CDR3 contains 14 residues. The CDR3 bases are TGTGCCACCGTAGCGGGAGACCCGGCAGATACGCAGTATTTT. It is translated as CATVAGDPADTQYF.

The chain combines TRBV29-1 with TRBJ2-7; possible D gene TRBD2, 6 bases. Germline V CDR1 and CDR2: SQVTM, ANQGSEA. This CDR3 has 13 residues. V dropped 4 bases and J dropped 0 bases, with 10 bases sitting between them. Here the CDR3 reads CSVVGGYSYEQYF. CDR3 bases: TGCAGCGTTGTCGGGGGATACTCCTACGAGCAGTACTTC.

V gene TRBV5-1 combines with J gene TRBJ2-1; TRBD2 matches 9 bases. The germline V gene has CDR1 SGHRS and CDR2 YFSETQ. The CDR3 extends over 15 amino acids. J gave up 5 bases and V 6 bases, and 9 bases lay outside the gene matches. Written as DNA, the CDR3 is TGCGCCAGCAAAGGTGAGCGGGGGGTCAACAATGAGCAGTTCTTC. Its protein is CASKGERGVNNEQFF. The complete variable domain, with remaining parts taken from reference TRBV5-1 and TRBJ2-1, reads KAGVTQTPRYLIKTRGQQVTLSCSPISGHRSVSWYQQTPGQGLQFLFEYFSETQRNKGNFPGRFSGRQFSNSRSEMNVSTLELGDSALYLCASKGERGVNNEQFFGPGTRLTVL.

The V and J genes are TRBV20-1 and TRBJ2-7, with 8 bases matching TRBD1. The CDR3 extends over 19 amino acids. CDR1 DFQATT and CDR2 SNEGSKA come from the germline V gene (reference sequence). After removal of 2 bases from V and 0 bases from J, the junction contained 18 bases not matched to a gene. The CDR3: CSARLLPGQVKISSYEQYF. The CDR3 DNA sequence: TGCAGTGCTAGATTGCTTCCGGGACAGGTTAAAATATCCTCCTACGAGCAGTACTTC.

The chain joins TRBV11-2 to TRBJ1-2; 8 bases match TRBD1. This CDR3 comprises 16 residues. CDR1 SGHAT and CDR2 FQNNGV come from the germline V gene. Trimming at V came to 5 bases and at J to 0 bases, leaving 8 bases not matched to a gene. As DNA, the CDR3 is TGTGCCAGCAGCATAATGGACAGGGCAGCTAACTATGGCTACACCTTC. Amino acids: CASSIMDRAANYGYTF.

The V gene is TRBV28, the J gene TRBJ1-1; tentative D call: TRBD1 (5 bases). CDR1 is MDHEN and CDR2 is SYDVKM in the germline V gene. This CDR3 spans 16 amino acids. Between the trimmed V and J ends, which lost 5 bases and 0 bases, there was a span of 16 bases. The CDR3, as DNA: TGTGCCAGCAGTCTAACCGGGACGGATCTGAACACTGAAGCTTTCTTT. This gives the protein CASSLTGTDLNTEAFF.

The rearrangement links TRBV4-1 to TRBJ2-3, with D possibly being TRBD1 (5 bases). V shed 0 bases and J shed 0 bases, with 10 bases lying between them. Germline CDR1 and CDR2: MGHRA and YSYEKL. The CDR3 spans 16 residues. CDR3 nucleotide sequence: TGCGCCAGCAGCCAAGATCAGGGTGGGAGCACAGATACGCAGTATTTT. This sequence encodes CASSQDQGGSTDTQYF.

This clonotype showed up just a few times. The CDR3 spells CASSLISGVGSYEQYF. Written as DNA, the CDR3 is TGCGCCAGCAGCCTTATCAGCGGGGTCGGCTCCTACGAGCAGTACTTC. This chain uses TRBV4-1 with TRBJ2-7; TRBD2 agrees at 7 bases. Trimming at V came to 4 bases and at J to 0 bases, leaving 9 bases not matched to a gene. CDR1 is MGHRA, CDR2 YSYEKL, per germline. This CDR3 spans 16 amino acids.

This clonotype occurred once. The chain has TRBV27 and TRBJ1-4, with D possibly matching TRBD1 (5 bases). V was clipped by 3 bases and J by 5 bases, with 10 bases between them. CDR1 and CDR2 (germline): MNHEY, SMNVEV (reference sequence). This CDR3 is built from 14 residues. The CDR3 loop is CASSLGGHNEKLFF. As DNA, the CDR3 is TGTGCCAGCAGTTTGGGGGGTCACAATGAAAAACTGTTTTTT.

The chain combines TRBV25-1 with TRBJ1-1; TRBD1 might be the D (5 bases). The germline gives CDR1 MGHDK, CDR2 SYGVNS. V was trimmed by 7 bases and J by 5 bases, leaving 11 bases between them. There are 12 residues in the CDR3. In DNA, the CDR3 is TGTGCCAGCAACAATTGGGGGACTGAAGCTTTCTTT. This sequence encodes CASNNWGTEAFF. The full variable domain, its missing parts supplied by reference TRBV25-1 and TRBJ1-1, is EADIYQTPRYLVIGTGKKITLECSQTMGHDKMYWYQQDPGMELHLIHYSYGVNSTEKGDLSSESTVSRIRTEHFPLTLESARPSHTSQYLCASNNWGTEAFFGQGTRLTVV.

The chain carries TRBV12-3 or TRBV12-4 and TRBJ2-3; perhaps TRBD1 as D (5 bases). The CDR3 is made up of 13 amino acids. V lost 7 bases, J lost 7 bases, and 15 bases lay in between. As DNA, the CDR3 is TGTGCCAGCACACAGGACATATTATATACGCAGTATTTT. This sequence encodes CASTQDILYTQYF.

The chain has TRBV27 and TRBJ2-7, with D tentatively TRBD1 or TRBD2 (5 bases each). V lost 5 bases, J lost 0 bases, and 14 bases lay in between. CDR3 length: 15 residues. CDR1 MNHEY and CDR2 SMNVEV come from the germline V gene (reference sequence). CDR3 residues: CASSTQGVSSYEQYF. CDR3 bases: TGTGCCAGCAGTACCCAGGGAGTTAGCTCCTACGAGCAGTACTTC.

This clonotype appeared a single time. The chain links TRBV2 to TRBJ2-1; D is perhaps TRBD1 (5 bases). In germline, CDR1 is SNHLY, CDR2 FYNNEI. Trimming pared 5 bases from V and 6 bases from J, leaving 17 bases between. The CDR3 is made up of 15 amino acids. CDR3 amino acids: CASSWPGIPTNEQFF. The DNA of the CDR3 is TGTGCCAGCAGTTGGCCAGGGATACCAACCAATGAGCAGTTCTTC. The full variable domain, its missing parts supplied by reference TRBV2 and TRBJ2-1, is EPEVTQTPSHQVTQMGQEVILRCVPISNHLYFYWYRQILGQKVEFLVSFYNNEISEKSEIFDDQFSVERPDGSNFTLKIRSTKLEDSAMYFCASSWPGIPTNEQFFGPGTRLTVL.

In this sample, this clonotype turned up once. The J gene is TRBJ2-7, the V gene TRBV27; the D gene is possibly TRBD2 (5 bases). The V end was cut by 2 bases, the J end by 1 base, with 9 bases between. There are 14 residues in the CDR3. CDR1 MNHEY and CDR2 SMNVEV come from the germline V gene (reference sequence). DNA for the CDR3: TGTGCCAGCAGTTTAGGACTCCTGTCCTACGAGCAGTACTTC. The encoded protein is CASSLGLLSYEQYF.

The chain joins TRBV4-1 to TRBJ2-2; D remains unclear. V lost 0 bases and J 1 base, leaving 9 bases between the germline ends. The CDR3 consists of 16 residues. CDR1 MGHRA and CDR2 YSYEKL come from the germline V gene. The CDR3 DNA reads TGCGCCAGCAGCCAAGACGAGGAAGGGAACACCGGGGAGCTGTTTTTT. It translates to CASSQDEEGNTGELFF.

This chain connects TRBV29-1 to TRBJ1-4, with D possibly matching TRBD1 (5 bases). Germline V lookup: CDR1 SQVTM, CDR2 ANQGSEA. The CDR3 length is 15 residues. CDR3 sequence: CSGVSWGRLNEKLFF. CDR3 nucleotide sequence: TGCAGTGGGGTTAGTTGGGGCAGGCTTAATGAAAAACTGTTTTTT.

The chain recombines TRBV3-1 with TRBJ1-4; D is unclear. The CDR3 length is 18 residues. The germline V gene has CDR1 LGHDT and CDR2 YNNKEL (reference sequence). Trimming cost V 4 bases and J 0 bases, with 18 bases left between them. This chain's CDR3 is CASSRSRPTLTTNEKLFF. In DNA form, the CDR3 reads TGTGCCAGCAGCCGATCAAGGCCAACTCTTACAACTAATGAAAAACTGTTTTTT.

This clonotype was counted a few times. This chain connects TRBV9 to TRBJ1-2; no definite D call. Trimming cost V 2 bases and J 6 bases, with 5 bases left between them. The germline gives CDR1 SGDLS, CDR2 YYNGEE. There are 11 residues in the CDR3. The CDR3 region has the DNA TGTGCCAGCAGCGTCGGCAATGGCTACACCTTC. Encoded protein: CASSVGNGYTF.

The rearrangement links TRBV6-1 to TRBJ1-1; D remains unclear. Trimming took off 6 bases at V and 1 base at J, with 6 bases between the two ends. CDR1 and CDR2 from the germline V gene are MNHNS and SASEGT. The CDR3 loop spans 12 amino acids. CDR3 bases: TGTGCCAGCAGACAGTCGAACACTGAAGCTTTCTTT. Translated, it gives CASRQSNTEAFF.

The chain has TRBV4-1 and TRBJ2-7, with a weak D call TRBD1 (7 bases). Per germline, CDR1 MGHRA and CDR2 YSYEKL. The CDR3 contains 15 residues. Between the trimmed V and J ends, which lost 4 bases and 5 bases, there was a span of 18 bases. The CDR3 DNA is TGCGCCAGCAGCCCGGCCCCGGAGGGGGCCCACGAGCAGTACTTC. The encoded protein is CASSPAPEGAHEQYF.

The genes are TRBV5-4 and TRBJ2-4; tentatively, D is TRBD1 (5 bases). Germline lookup yields CDR1 SGHNT and CDR2 YYREEE (reference sequence). The CDR3 covers 13 residues. Trimming cost V 0 bases and J 7 bases, with 8 bases left between them. Written as DNA, the CDR3 is TGTGCCAGCAGCTTGGGGCAGGGTAACATTCAGTACTTC. This sequence encodes CASSLGQGNIQYF. Supplemented by reference TRBV5-4 and TRBJ2-4, the full variable domain reads ETGVTQSPTHLIKTRGQQVTLRCSSQSGHNTVSWYQQALGQGPQFIFQYYREEENGRGNFPPRFSGLQFPNYSSELNVNALELDDSALYLCASSLGQGNIQYFGAGTRLSVL.

J is TRBJ2-7 and V is TRBV18; tentatively, D is TRBD1 (6 bases). The V end lost 4 bases, the J end lost 4 bases, and 23 bases lay between the germline ends. Per the germline V gene, CDR1 is KGHSH and CDR2 is LQKENI. CDR3 length: 17 residues. CDR3 in DNA: TGTGCCAGCTCACATATATCCGGGACACGGGACGGTTACGAGCAGTACTTC. Amino acid sequence: CASSHISGTRDGYEQYF.

The chain recombines TRBV6-1 with TRBJ2-3, with 10 bases fitting TRBD2. V dropped 2 bases and J dropped 2; count of bases not matched to a gene: 7. Per germline, CDR1 MNHNS and CDR2 SASEGT. The CDR3 is made up of 17 amino acids. CDR3 bases: TGTGCCAGCAGTGAACGTACTAGCGGGGCCTTCACAGATACGCAGTATTTT. Amino acids: CASSERTSGAFTDTQYF.

J is TRBJ1-1 and V is TRBV12-3 or TRBV12-4, with D possibly matching TRBD1 (5 bases). The CDR3 has 13 amino acids. V was pared by 6 bases and J by 7 bases, with 15 bases between. CDR3 region: CASSLPGDREAFF. CDR3 in DNA: TGTGCCAGCAGCTTACCTGGGGACCGTGAAGCTTTCTTT.

V gene TRBV19 combines with J gene TRBJ2-1, with 12 positions matching TRBD2. The CDR3 spans 18 residues. V trimming: 3 bases; J trimming: 5 bases; junction bases outside the gene matches: 11. CDR1 is LNHDA, CDR2 SQIVND, per germline (reference sequence). CDR3 region: CASSIGGGGLAGNNEQFF. CDR3 nucleotide sequence: TGTGCCAGTAGTATTGGGGGTGGAGGACTAGCGGGAAACAATGAGCAGTTCTTC.

In this sample, this clonotype turned up a few times. The junction and the germline gene differ at one end; a read error may be behind it. The chain combines TRBV7-6 with TRBJ1-1; D gene uncertain. Germline V gives CDR1 SGHVS, CDR2 FNYEAQ. This CDR3 contains 13 residues. CDR3 loop: CASSRTKNTEAFF. CDR3 DNA sequence: TGTGCTAGCAGCCGCACCAAGAACACTGAAGCTTTCTTT.

V is TRBV6-5 and J is TRBJ2-7; D possibly uses TRBD1 or TRBD2 (6 bases each). With 2 bases removed from V and 3 bases from J, the gap between germline ends came to 11 bases. The CDR3 covers 14 residues. CDR1 is MNHEY and CDR2 is SVGAGI in the germline V gene. CDR3 loop: CASSYGGLIYEQYF. DNA of the CDR3: TGTGCCAGCAGTTACGGGGGGCTGATCTACGAGCAGTACTTC.

The chain uses TRBV12-3 or TRBV12-4 and TRBJ2-2, with D hard to call. V gave up 4 bases and J gave up 5 bases, with 8 bases separating them. This CDR3 contains 13 residues. The CDR3 sequence is CASSYFRTGELFF. As DNA, the CDR3 is TGTGCCAGCAGTTATTTCAGAACCGGGGAGCTGTTTTTT.